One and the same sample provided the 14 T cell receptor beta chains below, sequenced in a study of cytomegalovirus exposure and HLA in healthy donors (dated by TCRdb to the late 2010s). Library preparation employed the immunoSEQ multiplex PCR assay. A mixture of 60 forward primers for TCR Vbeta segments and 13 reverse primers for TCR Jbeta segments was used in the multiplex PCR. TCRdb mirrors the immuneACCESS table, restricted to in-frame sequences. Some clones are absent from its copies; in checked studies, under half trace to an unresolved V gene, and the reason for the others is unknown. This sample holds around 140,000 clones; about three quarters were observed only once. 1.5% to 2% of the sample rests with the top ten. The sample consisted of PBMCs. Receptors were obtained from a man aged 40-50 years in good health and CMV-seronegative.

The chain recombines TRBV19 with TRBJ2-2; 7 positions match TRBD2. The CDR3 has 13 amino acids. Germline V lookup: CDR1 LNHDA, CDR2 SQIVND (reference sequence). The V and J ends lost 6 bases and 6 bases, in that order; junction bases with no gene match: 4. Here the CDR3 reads CASRGLDPGELFF. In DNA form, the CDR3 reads TGTGCCAGTAGAGGACTAGACCCCGGGGAGCTGTTTTTT.

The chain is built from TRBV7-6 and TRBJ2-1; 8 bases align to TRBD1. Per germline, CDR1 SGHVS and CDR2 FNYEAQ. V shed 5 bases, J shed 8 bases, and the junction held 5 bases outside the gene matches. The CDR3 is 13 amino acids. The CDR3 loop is CASSQGAVHEQFF. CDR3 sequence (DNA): TGTGCCAGCAGCCAGGGGGCCGTGCATGAGCAGTTCTTC.

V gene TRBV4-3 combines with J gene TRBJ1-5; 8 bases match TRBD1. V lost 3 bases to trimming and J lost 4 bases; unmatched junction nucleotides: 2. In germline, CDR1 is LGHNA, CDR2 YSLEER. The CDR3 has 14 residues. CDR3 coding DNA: TGCGCCAGCAGCCAGGACAGGGAAAATCAGCCCCAGCATTTT. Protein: CASSQDRENQPQHF.

CDR3 DNA: TGTGCCAGCAGCTTAGCCGGACAGGGTTTAGCTAACTATGGCTACACCTTC. The encoded protein is CASSLAGQGLANYGYTF. V is TRBV5-6 and J is TRBJ1-2, with 8 bases identical to TRBD1. CDR3 length: 17 amino acids. V lost 2 bases, J lost 0 bases, and 9 bases stayed unmatched. CDR1 is SGHDT, CDR2 YYEEEE, per germline.

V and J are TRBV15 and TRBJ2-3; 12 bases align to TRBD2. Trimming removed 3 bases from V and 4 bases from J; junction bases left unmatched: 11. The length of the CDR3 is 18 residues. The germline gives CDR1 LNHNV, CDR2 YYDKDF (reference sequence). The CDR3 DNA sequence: TGTGCCACCAGCAGGGGGGCTAGCGGGGGGGGCCCCTCAGATACGCAGTATTTT. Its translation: CATSRGASGGGPSDTQYF.

DNA for the CDR3: TGTGCCAGCAGCTTAGGGAACAGGGGCCACGAGCAGTACTTC. Protein sequence: CASSLGNRGHEQYF. The V gene is TRBV7-2, the J gene TRBJ2-7; 7 bases agree with TRBD1. The CDR3 sequence is 14 residues long. Trimming removed 1 base from V and 5 bases from J; junction bases left unmatched: 5. The germline CDR1 and CDR2 sequences are SGHTA and FQGNSA.

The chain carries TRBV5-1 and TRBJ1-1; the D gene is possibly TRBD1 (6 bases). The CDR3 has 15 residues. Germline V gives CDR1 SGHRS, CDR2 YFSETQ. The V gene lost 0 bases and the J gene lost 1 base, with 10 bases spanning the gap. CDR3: CASSLEAGANTEAFF. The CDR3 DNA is TGCGCCAGCAGCTTGGAGGCGGGGGCGAACACTGAAGCTTTCTTT. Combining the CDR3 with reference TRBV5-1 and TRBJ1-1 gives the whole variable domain KAGVTQTPRYLIKTRGQQVTLSCSPISGHRSVSWYQQTPGQGLQFLFEYFSETQRNKGNFPGRFSGRQFSNSRSEMNVSTLELGDSALYLCASSLEAGANTEAFFGQGTRLTVV.

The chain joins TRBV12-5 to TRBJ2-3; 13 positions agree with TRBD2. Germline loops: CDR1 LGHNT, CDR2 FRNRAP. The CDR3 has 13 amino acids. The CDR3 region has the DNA TGTGCCACTAGCGGGAGGGCCGCAGATACGCAGTATTTT. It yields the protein CATSGRAADTQYF.

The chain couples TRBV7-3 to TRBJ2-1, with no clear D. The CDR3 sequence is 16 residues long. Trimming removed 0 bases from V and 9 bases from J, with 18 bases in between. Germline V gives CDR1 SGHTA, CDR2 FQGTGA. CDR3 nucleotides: TGTGCCAGCAGCTTAACGTCTAGTCATCCTATAAGTGAGCAGTTCTTC. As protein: CASSLTSSHPISEQFF.

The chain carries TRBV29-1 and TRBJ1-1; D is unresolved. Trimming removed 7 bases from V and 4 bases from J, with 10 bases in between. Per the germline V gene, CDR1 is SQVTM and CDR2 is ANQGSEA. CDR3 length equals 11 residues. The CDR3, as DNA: TGCAGCGCCGGAGAATCCACTGAAGCTTTCTTT. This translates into CSAGESTEAFF.

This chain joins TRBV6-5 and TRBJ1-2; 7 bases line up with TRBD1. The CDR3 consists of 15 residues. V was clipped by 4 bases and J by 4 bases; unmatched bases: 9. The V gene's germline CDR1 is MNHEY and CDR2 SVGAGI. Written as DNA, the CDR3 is TGTGCCAGCAGTTCGCCTACAGGGGCCTTCTATGGCTACACCTTC. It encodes CASSSPTGAFYGYTF.

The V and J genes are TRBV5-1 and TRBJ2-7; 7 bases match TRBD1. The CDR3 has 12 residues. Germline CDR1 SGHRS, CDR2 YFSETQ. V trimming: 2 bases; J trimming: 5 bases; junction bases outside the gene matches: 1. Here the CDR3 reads CASSLQGNEQYF. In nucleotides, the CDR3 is TGCGCCAGCAGCTTACAGGGGAACGAGCAGTACTTC.

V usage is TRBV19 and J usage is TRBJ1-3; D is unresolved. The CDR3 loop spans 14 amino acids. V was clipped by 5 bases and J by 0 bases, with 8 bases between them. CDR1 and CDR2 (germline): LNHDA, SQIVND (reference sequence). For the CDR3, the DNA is TGTGCCAGTAGTCTACAGCTCTCTGGAAACACCATATATTTT. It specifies CASSLQLSGNTIYF.

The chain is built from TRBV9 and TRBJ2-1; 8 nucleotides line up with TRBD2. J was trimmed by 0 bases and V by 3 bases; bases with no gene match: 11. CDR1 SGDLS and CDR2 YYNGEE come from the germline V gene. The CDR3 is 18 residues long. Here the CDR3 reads CASSAGRGLDFSYNEQFF. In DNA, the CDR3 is TGTGCCAGCAGCGCGGGAAGGGGACTAGACTTCTCCTACAATGAGCAGTTCTTC. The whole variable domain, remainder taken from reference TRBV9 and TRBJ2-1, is DSGVTQTPKHLITATGQRVTLRCSPRSGDLSVYWYQQSLDQGLQFLIQYYNGEERAKGNILERFSAQQFPDLHSELNLSSLELGDSALYFCASSAGRGLDFSYNEQFFGPGTRLTVL.